This paragraph reports one T cell receptor beta chain. Its specificity is unknown. The PCR had 60 Vbeta and 13 Jbeta primers. Clones were read by immunoSEQ multiplex PCR, and TCRdb kept only the in-frame ones, dropping some. The sample lists 100,000 to 150,000 clones, about 78% occurring once. This record comes from a study of cytomegalovirus exposure and HLA in healthy donors. The CDR3 consists of 15 residues. Germline V gene sequence: CDR1 SGDLS, CDR2 YYNGEE. V was trimmed by 0 bases and J by 3 bases, leaving 12 bases between them. General study results and limits: Versus the 666-donor mean, an Asian-associated ancestry cluster reportedly showed fewer N-insertions in a later analysis. Rare sequences made up most TCRs, while some public TCRs were found in many donors.

Sequenced input: PBMCs. The receptor comes from a female donor in good health and CMV-seronegative. This sequence joins TRBV9 and TRBJ1-1; no clear D. The CDR3 here is CASSVDGGMDTEAFF. Written as DNA, the CDR3 is TGTGCCAGCAGCGTAGACGGAGGTATGGACACTGAAGCTTTCTTT.